The TCR beta chain described here comes from a study of regulatory T cells in long-lasting Graves disease. Study context: Antithyroid drug intake by newly diagnosed Graves' patients had lasted under 3 months.

Trimming removed 6 bases from V and 4 bases from J, with 24 bases in between. The CDR3 contains 18 residues. Germline CDR1 and CDR2: MNHEY and SMNVEV (reference sequence). Arm-PCR of CDR3 regions and iRepertoire HTBI primers were the basis on which TCR beta libraries were built. Each CDR3 protein is one row after TCRdb ran MiXCR on the multiplex PCR reads. The sample lists 600,000 to 650,000 distinct CDR3 sequences; under 20% were seen once. The sample holds many counts of this clonotype. Time point defined: newly diagnosed GD, antithyroid drugs for less than 3 months. Preparation of the TCR library used RNA extracted from PBMCs. The same sample was also used in a study of T cells in Graves' hyperthyroidism and ophthalmopathy. From that study: Patients with uncontrolled infections, other autoimmune diseases, pregnancy or lactation were excluded.

The sample in question was peripheral blood mononuclear cells (PBMCs), obtained at new diagnosis, from a patient treated with antithyroid drugs. V is TRBV27 and J is TRBJ2-2, with D maybe TRBD2 (6 bases). This sequence originates from a woman aged 25 to 45 with Graves disease. Here the CDR3 reads CASRTFTSRARGTGELFF. As DNA, the CDR3 is TGTGCCAGCAGAACCTTCACGAGCAGGGCGCGGGGCACCGGGGAGCTGTTTTTT.